This TCR beta chain was identified in a study of cytomegalovirus exposure and HLA in healthy donors. Study conclusions and caveats: Upon later analysis, HLA-associated TCR beta chains proved more clonally expanded than other, equally common chains. Highest at DRB1 and lowest at HLA-C, TCR association rates differed among HLA loci in a later analysis.

The PCR employed 60 Vbeta primers together with 13 Jbeta primers. The repertoire was sequenced with immunoSEQ multiplex PCR; TCRdb's copy has only in-frame clones and lacks some. The profile covers approximately 150,000 clones, with around 82% appearing a single time and about 2.9% taken by the ten largest. As for the donors, each was a healthy bone marrow donor. Donors had nominal health at sampling but likely had unrecorded immune exposures. Of note for this clone: Its antigen is currently unknown. A junction end diverges from the germline sequence, so it may reflect a read error.

Sequencing used PBMCs. This receptor was obtained from a female donor in good health and CMV-seronegative.

CDR3 nucleotide sequence: TGTTCCAGCAGCTTGACTCCTAACTATGGCTACACCTTC. Translated: CSSSLTPNYGYTF. The chain joins TRBV7-9 to TRBJ1-2; D unclear. CDR1 is SEHNR, CDR2 FQNEAQ, per germline (reference sequence). This CDR3 is 13 amino acids long.